The entry below describes one T cell receptor beta chain. As yet, its antigen is unknown. Clones were sequenced by immunoSEQ multiplex PCR, and TCRdb holds only the in-frame ones, with some missing. Here the sample spans 96,000 or so clones, more than 85% being singletons. The CDR3 covers 14 residues. The V segment lost 5 bases and the J segment 5 bases; nucleotides outside the gene matches: 7. Per germline, CDR1 SGHTA and CDR2 FQGNSA. The entry originates in a study of graft-versus-host responses after intestinal transplantation. Study details: Each of the recipients got a multivisceral, liver-intestinal, or isolated intestinal transplant. Anti-thymocyte globulin was used for induction in all recipients, who then took tacrolimus and steroids for roughly three years.

Study results and caveats: Early post-transplant HvG declines showed an association with peak circulating GvH clone levels. Analysis identified GvH clones in recipient marrow, with some appearing first in ileum or blood.

The origin of this receptor is a human donor who received an intestinal transplant. The chain combines TRBV7-2 with TRBJ2-5; 8 bases line up with TRBD1. The sample consisted of unstimulated CD4+ T cells sorted from spleen or lymph node cells, taken before intestinal transplant. CDR3 DNA sequence: TGTGCCAGCAGCCCGGACAGGGCTCACGAGACCCAGTACTTC. Translation gives CASSPDRAHETQYF.